This T cell receptor (beta chain) derives from a study of blood T cells in healthy people across ages. With a J-beta primer mix and a sample-barcoded 5' primer, a second PCR ran 7 to 11 cycles. MiXCR was run by TCRdb on the 5' RACE reads, yielding one entry per CDR3 protein. The table has fewer than 800,000 distinct CDR3 sequences, 32% seen once. The table lists this clonotype with a few counts. The CDR3 runs 15 residues. The V end lost 1 base, the J end lost 0 bases, and 9 bases lay between the germline ends. Looked up from germline, CDR1 is DFQATT and CDR2 is SNEGSKA (reference sequence). The clonotype originates from a woman older than 75 in good health. What was sequenced was blood. The chain employs TRBV20-1 and TRBJ1-4; no reliable D call. CDR3 bases: TGCAGTGCTAGAGGCGGCAGAGCAACTAATGAAAAACTGTTTTTT. Its protein is CSARGGRATNEKLFF.